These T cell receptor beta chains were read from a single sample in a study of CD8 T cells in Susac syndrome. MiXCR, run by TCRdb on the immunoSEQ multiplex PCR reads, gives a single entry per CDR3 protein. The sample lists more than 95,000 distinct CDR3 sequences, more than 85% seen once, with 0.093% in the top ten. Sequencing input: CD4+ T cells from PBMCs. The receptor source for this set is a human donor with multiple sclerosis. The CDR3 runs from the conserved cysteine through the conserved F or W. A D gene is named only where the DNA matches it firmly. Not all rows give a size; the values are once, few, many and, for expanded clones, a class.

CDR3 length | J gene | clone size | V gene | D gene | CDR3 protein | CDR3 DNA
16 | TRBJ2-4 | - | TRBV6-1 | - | CASIYDRSLAKNIQYF | TGTGCCAGCATCTACGACAGGAGTTTAGCCAAAAACATTCAGTACTTC
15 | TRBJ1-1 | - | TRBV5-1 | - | CASSLAAGMNTEAFF | TGCGCCAGCAGCTTGGCCGCAGGGATGAACACTGAAGCTTTCTTT
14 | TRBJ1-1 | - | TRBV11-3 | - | CASSLGAVSAEAFF | TGTGCCAGCAGCTTAGGGGCGGTGAGTGCTGAAGCTTTCTTT
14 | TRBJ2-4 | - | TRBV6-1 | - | CASSESGHKNIQYF | TGTGCCAGCAGTGAGTCGGGGCACAAAAACATTCAGTACTTC
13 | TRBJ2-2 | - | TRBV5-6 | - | CASSFGRVGELFF | TGTGCCAGCAGCTTCGGGCGAGTCGGGGAGCTGTTTTTT
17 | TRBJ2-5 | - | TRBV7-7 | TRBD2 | CASSPRVTSGGAVTQYF | TGTGCCAGCAGCCCTAGGGTTACTAGCGGGGGGGCGGTGACCCAGTACTTC
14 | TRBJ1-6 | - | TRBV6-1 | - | CASSEVRGNSPLHF | TGTGCCAGCAGTGAAGTTAGGGGGAATTCACCCCTCCACTTT
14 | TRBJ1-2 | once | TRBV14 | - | CASSRDRQLYGYTF | TGTGCCAGCAGTCGAGACCGGCAGCTTTATGGCTACACCTTC
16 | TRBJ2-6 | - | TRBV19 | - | CASMRGTTGGANVLTF | TGTGCCAGTATGCGCGGGACGACGGGAGGGGCCAACGTCCTGACTTTC
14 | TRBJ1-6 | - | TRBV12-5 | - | CASGLGDSGSPLHF | TGTGCTAGTGGTTTGGGGGATTCTGGATCACCCCTCCACTTT
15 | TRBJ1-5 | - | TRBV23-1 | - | CASTPPRGCGQPQHF | TGCGCCAGCACACCCCCAAGGGGATGCGGTCAGCCCCAGCATTTT
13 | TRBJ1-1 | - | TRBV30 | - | CAWTGHENTEAFF | TGTGCCTGGACCGGACATGAGAACACTGAAGCTTTCTTT
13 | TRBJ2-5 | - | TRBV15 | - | CATSHYSRETQYF | TGTGCCACCAGCCATTATAGTCGGGAGACCCAGTACTTC
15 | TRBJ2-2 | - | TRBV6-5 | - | CASSYSGAETGELFF | TGTGCCAGCAGTTACTCGGGGGCCGAAACCGGGGAGCTGTTTTTT
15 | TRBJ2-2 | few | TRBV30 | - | CAWTNRRANTGELFF | TGTGCCTGGACTAACCGACGGGCCAACACCGGGGAGCTGTTTTTT
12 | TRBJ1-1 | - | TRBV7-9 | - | CASSQQNTEAFF | TGTGCCAGCAGCCAACAGAACACTGAAGCTTTCTTT
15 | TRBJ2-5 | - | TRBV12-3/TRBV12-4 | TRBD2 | CASRGRSGREETQYF | TGTGCCAGCAGGGGACGTAGCGGGAGAGAAGAGACCCAGTACTTC
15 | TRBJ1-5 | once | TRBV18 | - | CASSPRPGEDQPQHF | TGTGCCAGCTCACCGCGACCTGGCGAAGATCAGCCCCAGCATTTT
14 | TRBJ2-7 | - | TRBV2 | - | CASSGGQGISEQYF | TGTGCCAGCAGTGGAGGCCAGGGAATAAGCGAGCAGTACTTC
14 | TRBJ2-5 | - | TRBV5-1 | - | CASSWSEGQETQYF | TGCGCCAGCAGCTGGTCGGAGGGACAAGAGACCCAGTACTTC
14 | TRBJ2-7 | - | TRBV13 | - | CASSSQGGISEQYF | TGTGCCAGCAGCTCCCAGGGGGGTATAAGCGAGCAGTACTTC
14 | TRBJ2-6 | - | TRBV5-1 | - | CASSLGTGANVLTF | TGCGCCAGCAGCTTGGGGACAGGGGCCAACGTCCTGACTTTC
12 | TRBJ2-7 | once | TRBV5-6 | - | CASSYSSYEQYF | TGTGCCAGCAGCTACAGCTCCTACGAGCAGTACTTC
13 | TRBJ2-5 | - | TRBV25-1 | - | CASSESNEETQYF | TGTGCCAGCAGTGAATCTAATGAAGAGACCCAGTACTTC
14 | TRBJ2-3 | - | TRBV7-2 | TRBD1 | CASRGGVSPDTQYF | TGTGCCAGCAGAGGGGGCGTCTCTCCAGATACGCAGTATTTT
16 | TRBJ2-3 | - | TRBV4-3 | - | CASSQDRGRSVYTQYF | TGCGCCAGCAGCCAAGATCGGGGGCGATCAGTATATACGCAGTATTTT
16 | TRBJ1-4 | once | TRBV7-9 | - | CASRQGAGPTNEKLFF | TGTGCCAGCAGGCAGGGCGCGGGGCCAACTAATGAAAAACTGTTTTTT
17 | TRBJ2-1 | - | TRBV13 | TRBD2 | CASSLRSAGGARNEQFF | TGTGCCAGCAGTCTAAGATCAGCGGGGGGGGCCAGGAATGAGCAGTTCTTC
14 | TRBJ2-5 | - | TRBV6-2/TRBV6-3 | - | CASRWDWSQETQYF | TGTGCCAGCAGGTGGGACTGGTCCCAAGAGACCCAGTACTTC
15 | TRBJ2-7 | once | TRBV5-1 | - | CASSLSSGAYYEQYF | TGCGCCAGCAGCTTGTCCTCGGGGGCCTACTACGAGCAGTACTTC